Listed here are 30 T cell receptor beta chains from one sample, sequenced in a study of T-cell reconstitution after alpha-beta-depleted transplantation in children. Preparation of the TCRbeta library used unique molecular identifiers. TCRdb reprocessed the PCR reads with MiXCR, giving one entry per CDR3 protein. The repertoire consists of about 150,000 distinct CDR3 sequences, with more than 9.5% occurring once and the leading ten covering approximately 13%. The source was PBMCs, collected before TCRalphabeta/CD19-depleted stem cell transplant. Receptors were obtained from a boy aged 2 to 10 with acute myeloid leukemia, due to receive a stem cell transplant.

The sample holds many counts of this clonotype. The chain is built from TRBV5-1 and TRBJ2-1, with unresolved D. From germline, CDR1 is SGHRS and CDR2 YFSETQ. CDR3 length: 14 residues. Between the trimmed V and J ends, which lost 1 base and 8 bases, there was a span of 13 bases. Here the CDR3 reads CASSLHLVTDEQFF. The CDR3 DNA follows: TGCGCCAGCAGCTTGCATCTAGTTACGGATGAGCAGTTCTTC.

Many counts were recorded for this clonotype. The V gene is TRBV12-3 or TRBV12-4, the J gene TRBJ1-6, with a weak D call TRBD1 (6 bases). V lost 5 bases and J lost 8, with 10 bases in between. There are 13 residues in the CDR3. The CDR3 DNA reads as TGTGCCAGCAGTCCCCGGACAGATTCACCCCTCCACTTT. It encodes CASSPRTDSPLHF.

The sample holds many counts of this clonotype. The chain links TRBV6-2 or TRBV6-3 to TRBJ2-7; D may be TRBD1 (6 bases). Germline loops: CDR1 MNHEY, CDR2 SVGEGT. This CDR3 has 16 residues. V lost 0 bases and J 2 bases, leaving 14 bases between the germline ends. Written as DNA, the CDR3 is TGTGCCAGCAGTTACTCGACAGGCGGAACCGCCTACGAGCAGTACGTC. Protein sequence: CASSYSTGGTAYEQYV.

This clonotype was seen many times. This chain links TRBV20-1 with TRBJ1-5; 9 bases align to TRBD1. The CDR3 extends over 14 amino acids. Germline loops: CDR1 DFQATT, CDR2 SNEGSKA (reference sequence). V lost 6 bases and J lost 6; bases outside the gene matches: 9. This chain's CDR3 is CSAGRTGDFQPQHF. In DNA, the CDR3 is TGCAGTGCCGGAAGGACAGGGGATTTTCAGCCCCAGCATTTT.

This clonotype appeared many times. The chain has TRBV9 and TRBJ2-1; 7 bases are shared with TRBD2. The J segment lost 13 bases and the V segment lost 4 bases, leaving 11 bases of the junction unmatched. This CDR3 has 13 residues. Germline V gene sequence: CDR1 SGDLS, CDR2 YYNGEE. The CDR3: CASSSPGLQDQFF. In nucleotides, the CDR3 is TGTGCCAGCAGCTCCCCGGGACTACAAGATCAGTTCTTC.

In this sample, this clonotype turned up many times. The CDR3 DNA follows: TGTGCCAGCATCGATACAGGGAACAATGAGCAGTTCTTC. Translating it yields CASIDTGNNEQFF. J is TRBJ2-1 and V is TRBV28, with a weak D call TRBD1 (6 bases). From germline, CDR1 is MDHEN and CDR2 SYDVKM. There are 13 residues in the CDR3. V lost 7 bases, J lost 5 bases, and 12 bases lay in between.

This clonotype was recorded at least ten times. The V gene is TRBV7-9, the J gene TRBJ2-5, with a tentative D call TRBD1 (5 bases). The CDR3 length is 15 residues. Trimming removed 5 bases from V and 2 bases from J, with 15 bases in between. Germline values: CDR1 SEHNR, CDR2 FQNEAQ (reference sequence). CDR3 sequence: CASSPTPQGQETQYF. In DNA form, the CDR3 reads TGTGCCAGCAGCCCAACCCCCCAGGGACAAGAGACCCAGTACTTC.

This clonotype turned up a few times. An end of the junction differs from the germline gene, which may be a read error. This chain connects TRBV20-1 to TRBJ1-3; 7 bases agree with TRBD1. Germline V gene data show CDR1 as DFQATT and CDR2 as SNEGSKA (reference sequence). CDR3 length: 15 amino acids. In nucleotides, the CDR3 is TGCTGTGCACCCAGGGGGGGGGCACCAGGAAACACCATATATTTT. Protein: CCAPRGGAPGNTIYF.

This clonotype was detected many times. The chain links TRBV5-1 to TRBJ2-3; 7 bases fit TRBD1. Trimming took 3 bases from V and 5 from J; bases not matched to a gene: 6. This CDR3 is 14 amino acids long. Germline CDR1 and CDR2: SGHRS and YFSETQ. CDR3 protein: CASSYETGRDTQYF. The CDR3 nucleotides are TGCGCCAGCAGCTATGAGACAGGGAGAGATACGCAGTATTTT.

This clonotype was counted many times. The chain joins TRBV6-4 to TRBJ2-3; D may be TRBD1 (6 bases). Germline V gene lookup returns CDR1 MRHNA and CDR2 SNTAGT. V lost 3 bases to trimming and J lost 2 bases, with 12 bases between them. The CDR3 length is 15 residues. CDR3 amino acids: CASSENTGPTDTQYF. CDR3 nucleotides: TGTGCCAGCAGTGAAAACACAGGGCCCACAGATACGCAGTATTTT.

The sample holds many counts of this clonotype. DNA for the CDR3: TGTGCCAGCAGCTCGGGGGTTTCTGGAAACACCATATATTTT. Protein: CASSSGVSGNTIYF. The V and J genes are TRBV7-9 and TRBJ1-3; D perhaps matches TRBD1 (5 bases). The CDR3 is made up of 14 amino acids. Trimming removed 4 bases from V and 1 base from J, with 8 bases in between. The germline V gene has CDR1 SEHNR and CDR2 FQNEAQ (reference sequence). Full variable domain (rest looked up from reference TRBV7-9 and TRBJ1-3): DTGVSQNPRHKITKRGQNVTFRCDPISEHNRLYWYRQTLGQGPEFLTYFQNEAQLEKSRLLSDRFSAERPKGSFSTLEIQRTEQGDSAMYLCASSSGVSGNTIYFGEGSWLTVV.

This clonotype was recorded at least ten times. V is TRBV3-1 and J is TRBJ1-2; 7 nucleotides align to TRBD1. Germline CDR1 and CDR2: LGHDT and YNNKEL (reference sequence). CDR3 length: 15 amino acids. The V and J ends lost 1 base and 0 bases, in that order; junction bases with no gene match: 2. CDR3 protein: CASSQVGTANYGYTF. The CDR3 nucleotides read TGTGCCAGCAGCCAAGTGGGGACAGCTAACTATGGCTACACCTTC.

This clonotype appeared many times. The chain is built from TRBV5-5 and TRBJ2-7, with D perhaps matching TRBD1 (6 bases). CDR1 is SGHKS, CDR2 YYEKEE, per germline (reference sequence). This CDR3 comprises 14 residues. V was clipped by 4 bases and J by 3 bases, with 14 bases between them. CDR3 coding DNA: TGTGCCAGCAGCCCCGGGACATCCTACTACGAGCAGTACGTC. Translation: CASSPGTSYYEQYV.

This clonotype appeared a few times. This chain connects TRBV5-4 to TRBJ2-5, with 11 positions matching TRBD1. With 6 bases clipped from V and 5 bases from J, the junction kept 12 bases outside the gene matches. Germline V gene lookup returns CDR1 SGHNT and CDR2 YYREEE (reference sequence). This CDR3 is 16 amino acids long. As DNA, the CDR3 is TGTGCCAGCACCAAAACCGGGACAGGGGGTGCGGAGACCCAGTACTTC. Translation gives CASTKTGTGGAETQYF.

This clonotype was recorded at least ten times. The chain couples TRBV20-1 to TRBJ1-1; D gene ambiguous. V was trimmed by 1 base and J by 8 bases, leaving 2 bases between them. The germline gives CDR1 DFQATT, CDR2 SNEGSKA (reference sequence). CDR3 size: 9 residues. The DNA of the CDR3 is TGCAGTGCTAGAGCCGAAGCTTTCTTT. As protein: CSARAEAFF.

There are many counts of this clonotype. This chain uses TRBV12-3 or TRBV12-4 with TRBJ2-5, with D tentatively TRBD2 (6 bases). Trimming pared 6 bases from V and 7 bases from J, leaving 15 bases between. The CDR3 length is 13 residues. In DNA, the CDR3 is TGTGCCAGCAGCCTCGGGGGTGAGGGGACCCAGTACTTC. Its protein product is CASSLGGEGTQYF.

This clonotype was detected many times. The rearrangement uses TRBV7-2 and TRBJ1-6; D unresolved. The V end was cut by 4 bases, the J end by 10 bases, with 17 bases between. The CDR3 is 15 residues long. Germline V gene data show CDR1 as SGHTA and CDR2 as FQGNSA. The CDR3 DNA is TGTGCCAGCAGCTATAAGATAGGAGGTGACTCACCCCTCCACTTT. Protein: CASSYKIGGDSPLHF.

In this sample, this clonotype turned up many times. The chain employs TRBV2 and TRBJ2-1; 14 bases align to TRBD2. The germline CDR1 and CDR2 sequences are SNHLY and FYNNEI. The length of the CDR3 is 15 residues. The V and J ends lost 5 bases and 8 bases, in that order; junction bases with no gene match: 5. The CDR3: CASSLGLAGVDEQFF. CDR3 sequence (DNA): TGTGCCAGCAGTCTGGGACTAGCGGGAGTCGATGAGCAGTTCTTC. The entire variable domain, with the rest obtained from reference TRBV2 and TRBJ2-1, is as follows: EPEVTQTPSHQVTQMGQEVILRCVPISNHLYFYWYRQILGQKVEFLVSFYNNEISEKSEIFDDQFSVERPDGSNFTLKIRSTKLEDSAMYFCASSLGLAGVDEQFFGPGTRLTVL.

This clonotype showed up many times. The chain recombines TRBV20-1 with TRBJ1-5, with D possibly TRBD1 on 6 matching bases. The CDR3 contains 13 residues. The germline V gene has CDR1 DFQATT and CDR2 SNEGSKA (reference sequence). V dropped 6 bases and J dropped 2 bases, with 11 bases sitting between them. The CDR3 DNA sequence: TGCAGTGCCGGAGGGGGTGGCAATCAGCCCCAGCATTTT. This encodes CSAGGGGNQPQHF.

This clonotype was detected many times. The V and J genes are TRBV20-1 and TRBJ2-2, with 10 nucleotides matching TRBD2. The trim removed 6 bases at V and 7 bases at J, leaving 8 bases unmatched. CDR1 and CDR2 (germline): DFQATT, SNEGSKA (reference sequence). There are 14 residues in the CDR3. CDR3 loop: CSAESSGSSGELFF. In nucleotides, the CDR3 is TGCAGTGCGGAGTCTAGCGGGAGTAGCGGGGAGCTGTTTTTT.

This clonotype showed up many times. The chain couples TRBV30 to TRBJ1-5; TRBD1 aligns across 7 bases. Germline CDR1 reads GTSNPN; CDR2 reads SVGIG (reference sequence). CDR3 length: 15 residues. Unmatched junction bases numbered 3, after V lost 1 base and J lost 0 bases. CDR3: CAWSGQGLSNQPQHF. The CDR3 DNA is TGTGCCTGGAGTGGACAGGGACTTAGCAATCAGCCCCAGCATTTT.

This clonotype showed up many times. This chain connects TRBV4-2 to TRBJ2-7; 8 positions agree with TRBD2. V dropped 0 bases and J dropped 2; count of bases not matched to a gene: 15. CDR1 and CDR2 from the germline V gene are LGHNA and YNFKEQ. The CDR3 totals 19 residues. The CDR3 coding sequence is TGTGCCAGCAGCCAAGATTTCGCGATGGTAGCGGGGCCACCCTACGAGCAGTACTTC. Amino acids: CASSQDFAMVAGPPYEQYF.

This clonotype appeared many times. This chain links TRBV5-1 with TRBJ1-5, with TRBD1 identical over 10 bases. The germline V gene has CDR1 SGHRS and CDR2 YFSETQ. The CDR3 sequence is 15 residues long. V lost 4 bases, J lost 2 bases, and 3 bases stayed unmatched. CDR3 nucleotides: TGCGCCAGCAGCCCCGGGACAGGGGGCAATCAGCCCCAGCATTTT. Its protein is CASSPGTGGNQPQHF.

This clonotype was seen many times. CDR3 residues: CASAMWGSREKLFF. DNA for the CDR3: TGTGCCAGCGCCATGTGGGGGAGTCGTGAAAAACTGTTTTTT. The V call is TRBV27, the J call TRBJ1-4; tentatively, D is TRBD1 (5 bases). Trimming cost V 8 bases and J 7 bases, with 17 bases left between them. CDR3 length: 14 residues. Germline-derived CDR1 and CDR2 are MNHEY and SMNVEV (reference sequence). The whole variable domain, remainder taken from reference TRBV27 and TRBJ1-4, is EAQVTQNPRYLITVTGKKLTVTCSQNMNHEYMSWYRQDPGLGLRQIYYSMNVEVTDKGDVPEGYKVSRKEKRNFPLILESPSPNQTSLYFCASAMWGSREKLFFGSGTQLSVL.

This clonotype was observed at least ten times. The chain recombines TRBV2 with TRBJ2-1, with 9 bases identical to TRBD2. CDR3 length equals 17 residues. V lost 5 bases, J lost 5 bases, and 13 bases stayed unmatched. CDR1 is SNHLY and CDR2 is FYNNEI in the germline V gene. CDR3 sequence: CASSLFGGGVVDNEQFF. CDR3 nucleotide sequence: TGTGCCAGCAGTCTGTTTGGCGGGGGGGTTGTGGACAATGAGCAGTTCTTC.

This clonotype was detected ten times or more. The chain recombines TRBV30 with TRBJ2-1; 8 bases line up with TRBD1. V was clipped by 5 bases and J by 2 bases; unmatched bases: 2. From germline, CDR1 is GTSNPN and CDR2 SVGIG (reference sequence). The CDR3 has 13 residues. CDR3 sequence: CAWATGAYNEQFF. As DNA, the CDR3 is TGTGCCTGGGCGACAGGGGCCTACAATGAGCAGTTCTTC.

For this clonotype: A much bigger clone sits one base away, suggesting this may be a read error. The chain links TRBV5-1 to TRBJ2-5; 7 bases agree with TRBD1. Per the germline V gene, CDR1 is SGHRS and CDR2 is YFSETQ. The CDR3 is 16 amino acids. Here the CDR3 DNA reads TGCGCCAGCAGCCAGGGGACAGCGACCGACCAAGACACCCAGTACTTC. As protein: CASSQGTATDQDTQYF.

The CDR3 is CSARASGRAESYNEQFF. CDR3 in DNA: TGCAGTGCTAGAGCGAGCGGGAGGGCCGAATCCTACAATGAGCAGTTCTTC. The chain recombines TRBV20-1 with TRBJ2-1; TRBD2 agrees at 10 bases. With 1 base clipped from V and 1 base from J, the junction kept 7 bases outside the gene matches. Germline V CDR1 and CDR2: DFQATT, SNEGSKA (reference sequence). The CDR3 has 17 residues.

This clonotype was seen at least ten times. CDR3 region: CSARSPTRSGTGIQPQHF. For the CDR3, the DNA is TGCAGTGCTAGATCACCCACTCGGAGCGGGACAGGGATCCAGCCCCAGCATTTT. The gene calls are TRBV20-1 and TRBJ1-5; TRBD1 aligns across 9 bases. Losses at the gene ends were 2 bases for V and 7 bases for J; bases not matched to a gene: 18. Germline V CDR1 and CDR2: DFQATT, SNEGSKA (reference sequence). The CDR3 is 18 amino acids.

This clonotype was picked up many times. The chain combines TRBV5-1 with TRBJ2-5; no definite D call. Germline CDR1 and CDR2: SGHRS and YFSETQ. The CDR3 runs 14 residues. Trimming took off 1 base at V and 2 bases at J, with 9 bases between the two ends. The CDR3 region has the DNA TGCGCCAGCAGCTTGTATAGCATACAAGAGACCCAGTACTTC. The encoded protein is CASSLYSIQETQYF.